This T cell receptor beta chain is drawn from a study of early T cells in non-severe SARS-CoV-2 infection. Study-level background: Bulk RNA from unsorted whole blood was sequenced; chains were unpaired.

This clonotype has just a few counts. As yet, its antigen is unknown. The CDR3 loop spans 15 amino acids. Germline CDR1 is MNHEY and CDR2 is SVGAGI. Trimming stripped 5 bases from V and 4 bases from J, with 18 bases between. Researchers tagged individual cDNA molecules with unique molecular identifiers. TCRdb fed the 5' RACE reads into MiXCR, producing one record per CDR3 protein. The sample yields over 95,000 distinct CDR3 sequences, roughly 15% seen once. Study outcomes and limitations: Anti-spike CD8 responses were favored in VDJdb matching, and private and CD4 specificities were missed.

The sequencing input was whole blood. The TCR originated in an adult who was a healthcare worker with PCR-confirmed SARS-CoV-2 infection or an uninfected control (not recorded which). The gene calls are TRBV6-5 and TRBJ2-7, with D possibly being TRBD1 (6 bases). The DNA of the CDR3 is TGTGCCAGCAGTACCCTTCCGGGACATAAATACGAGCAGTACTTC. Translation: CASSTLPGHKYEQYF.